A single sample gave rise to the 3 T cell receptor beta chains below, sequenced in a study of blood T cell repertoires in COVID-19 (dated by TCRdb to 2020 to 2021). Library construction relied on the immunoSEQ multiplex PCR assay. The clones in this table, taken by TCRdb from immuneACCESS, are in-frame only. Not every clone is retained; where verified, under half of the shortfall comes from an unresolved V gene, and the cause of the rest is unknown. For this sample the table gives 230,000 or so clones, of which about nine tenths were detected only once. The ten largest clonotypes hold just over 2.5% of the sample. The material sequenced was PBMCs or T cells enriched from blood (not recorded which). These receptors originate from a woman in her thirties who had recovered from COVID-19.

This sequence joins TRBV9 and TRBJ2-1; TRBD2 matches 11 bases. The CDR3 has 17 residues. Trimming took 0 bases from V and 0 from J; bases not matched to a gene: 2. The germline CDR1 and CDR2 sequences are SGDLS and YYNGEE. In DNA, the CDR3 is TGTGCCAGCAGCGTAGGACTAGCGGGGAGCTCCTACAATGAGCAGTTCTTC. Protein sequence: CASSVGLAGSSYNEQFF.

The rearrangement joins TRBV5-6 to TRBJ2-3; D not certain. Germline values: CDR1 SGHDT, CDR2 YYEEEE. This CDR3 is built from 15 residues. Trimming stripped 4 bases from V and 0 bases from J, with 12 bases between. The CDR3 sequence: CASSPTASSTDTQYF. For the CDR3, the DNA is TGTGCCAGCAGCCCTACAGCTTCTAGCACAGATACGCAGTATTTT.

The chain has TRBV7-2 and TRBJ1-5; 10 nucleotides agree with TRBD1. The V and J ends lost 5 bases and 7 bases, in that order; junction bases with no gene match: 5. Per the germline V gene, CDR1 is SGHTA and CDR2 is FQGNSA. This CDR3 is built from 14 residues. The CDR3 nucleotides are TGTGCCAGCAGCATACGACAGGGGGCCCAGCCCCAGCATTTT. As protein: CASSIRQGAQPQHF.